Here is one T cell receptor (beta chain) with its context. V was trimmed by 2 bases and J by 1 base, leaving 5 bases between them. The V gene's germline CDR1 is SGHDN and CDR2 FVKESK. The CDR3 runs 13 residues. CD39 and CD103 defined DN, SP and DP subsets of CD3+CD4-CD8+CD45RA- TILs. The data stem from a study of CD39 and CD103 CD8 tumor-infiltrating T cells. The method was immunoSEQ multiplex PCR; TCRdb's version includes in-frame clones alone and lacks a portion of them. The sample yields about 2,500 clones, under 80% seen once. This TCR came from a human donor with head and neck squamous cell carcinoma. The chain recombines TRBV14 with TRBJ1-1; D gene unclear. Sequencing input: CD39- CD103- CD8+ T cells sorted from the tumor. Subset noted: CD103-CD39- double-negative CD45RA- CD8 T cells. The CDR3 protein is CASSQFKNTEAFF. Written as DNA, the CDR3 is TGTGCCAGCAGCCAATTTAAGAACACTGAAGCTTTCTTT.